Only a few counts were recorded for the clone carrying this T cell receptor beta chain. Time point in this sample: patch test 2, 6 weeks after DPC sensitization. Treatment in this sample: therapeutic diphenylcyclopropenone sensitization with weekly scalp DPC. Blood was drawn before each patch test was applied. Via MiXCR, TCRdb re-called the RACE reads, giving one row per CDR3 protein. The table records about 400,000 distinct CDR3 sequences, around 6% of them present only once. This CDR3 is built from 14 residues. CDR1 and CDR2 (germline): SGHTA, FQGNSA. The ends were cut back, 6 bases at V and 3 bases at J, with 15 bases in the middle. The entry originates in a study of human T cells and chemical hapten exposure. Study background: Patients, predominantly female, presented with alopecia areata, totalis or universalis. TCR yields per sample varied, mainly owing to small pooled library volume differences.

The chain links TRBV7-2 to TRBJ2-7; D remains ambiguous. Sequenced material: whole blood, taken in connection with sensitization to the hapten diphenylcyclopropenone (DPC). The source of this sequence is a woman between 18 and 30 years old with alopecia areata. Some clones in this sample may be carry-over from other donors' samples. The CDR3 sequence is CASRPLAANYEQYF. The CDR3 nucleotides read TGTGCCAGCAGACCACTGGCAGCAAACTACGAGCAGTACTTC.